This passage covers 18 T cell receptor beta chains from one sample sequenced in a study of T-cell reconstitution after alpha-beta-depleted transplantation in children. TCRbeta library preparation incorporated unique molecular identifiers. MiXCR was run by TCRdb on the PCR reads, yielding one entry per CDR3 protein. The sample has around 490,000 distinct CDR3 sequences, 10% to 12% seen once; the top ten hold 13% to 15%. The sequences come from PBMCs, mostly from graft donor cells, collected 180 days after TCRalphabeta/CD19-depleted stem cell transplant. The receptors stem from a female patient aged 2 to 10 who had a stem cell transplant for aplastic anemia, so the T cells may come from the graft donor.

This clonotype has only a few counts. This chain links TRBV6-2 or TRBV6-3 with TRBJ2-7; a possible D gene is TRBD1 (5 bases). Germline lookup yields CDR1 MNHEY and CDR2 SVGEGT. The CDR3 runs to 14 residues. The V gene lost 1 base and the J gene lost 3 bases, with 10 bases spanning the gap. The CDR3 sequence: CASSYYTGNYEQYF. In DNA form, the CDR3 reads TGTGCCAGCAGTTACTATACAGGAAACTACGAGCAGTACTTC.

This clonotype appeared a few times. The rearrangement joins TRBV20-1 to TRBJ2-7; perhaps D is TRBD1 or TRBD2 (5 bases each). The CDR3 is 12 amino acids. CDR1 and CDR2 from the germline V gene are DFQATT and SNEGSKA (reference sequence). Between the trimmed V and J ends, which lost 2 bases and 5 bases, there was a span of 10 bases. The CDR3 sequence: CSARPQGHEQYF. CDR3 DNA sequence: TGCAGTGCTAGACCTCAGGGACACGAGCAGTACTTC.

This clonotype showed up just a few times. This rearrangement joins TRBV5-6 to TRBJ2-5; 7 bases agree with TRBD1. After removal of 1 base from V and 5 bases from J, the junction contained 5 bases not matched to a gene. The CDR3 contains 14 residues. Germline lookup yields CDR1 SGHDT and CDR2 YYEEEE. CDR3 nucleotide sequence: TGTGCCAGCAGCTTGACAGGGGTTGGGGAGACCCAGTACTTC. It yields the protein CASSLTGVGETQYF. Full variable domain (remainder filled in from reference TRBV5-6 and TRBJ2-5): DAGVTQSPTHLIKTRGQQVTLRCSPKSGHDTVSWYQQALGQGPQFIFQYYEEEERQRGNFPDRFSGHQFPNYSSELNVNALLLGDSALYLCASSLTGVGETQYFGPGTRLLVL.

This clonotype was seen many times. J is TRBJ2-5 and V is TRBV28; unclear D gene. Germline-derived CDR1 and CDR2 are MDHEN and SYDVKM. This CDR3 contains 13 residues. The V and J ends lost 6 bases and 2 bases respectively, with 10 bases between them. For the CDR3, the DNA is TGTGCCAGCAGAGTACCACAGCAAGAGACCCAGTACTTC. Its protein is CASRVPQQETQYF.

This rearrangement joins TRBV6-5 to TRBJ2-7, with D perhaps being TRBD1 or TRBD2 (5 bases each). The length of the CDR3 is 18 residues. Germline V gene data show CDR1 as MNHEY and CDR2 as SVGAGI. V was pared by 0 bases and J by 2 bases, with 20 bases between. The CDR3 sequence: CASSYSIGPRDAAYEQYF. CDR3 coding DNA: TGTGCCAGCAGTTACTCGATCGGTCCCCGGGACGCAGCCTACGAGCAGTACTTC.

This clonotype was seen a few times. The chain links TRBV28 to TRBJ2-5; 7 bases are a match to TRBD1. Germline lookup yields CDR1 MDHEN and CDR2 SYDVKM. This CDR3 region has 19 residues. V trimming: 2 bases; J trimming: 0 bases; junction bases outside the gene matches: 15. CDR3 nucleotide sequence: TGTGCCAGCAGTTTACTATGGTCGGTGATGGGACAGTACCAAGAGACCCAGTACTTC. It codes for CASSLLWSVMGQYQETQYF.

This clonotype was seen a few times. The rearrangement uses TRBV9 and TRBJ2-2; D may be TRBD1 (6 bases). The germline gives CDR1 SGDLS, CDR2 YYNGEE. V lost 0 bases, J lost 5 bases, and 11 bases lay in between. The CDR3 loop spans 15 amino acids. The CDR3 DNA reads as TGTGCCAGCAGCGTAGCAGGGGCGCGAACCGGGGAGCTGTTTTTT. Translating it yields CASSVAGARTGELFF.

This clonotype was counted between two and nine times. The V call is TRBV24-1, the J call TRBJ1-5; 9 bases fit TRBD1. Germline CDR1 reads KGHDR; CDR2 reads SFDVKD. The CDR3 extends over 19 amino acids. V shed 5 bases, J shed 0 bases, and the junction held 13 bases outside the gene matches. Here the CDR3 DNA reads TGTGCCACCAGTGGATCACAGGGGGCAGGTCCTTATAGCAATCAGCCCCAGCATTTT. Translated, it gives CATSGSQGAGPYSNQPQHF.

This clonotype has a handful of counts. V and J are TRBV4-3 and TRBJ2-2; no reliable D call. Germline lookup yields CDR1 LGHNA and CDR2 YSLEER. The V end was cut by 1 base, the J end by 1 base, with 7 bases between. The CDR3 extends over 15 amino acids. CDR3 coding DNA: TGCGCCAGCAGCCAAGTGCGGCTGAACACCGGGGAGCTGTTTTTT. Its protein product is CASSQVRLNTGELFF.

This clonotype appeared a few times. The V and J genes are TRBV28 and TRBJ2-7, with 10 bases identical to TRBD2. Trimming cost V 4 bases and J 3 bases; bases outside gene matches: 3. The CDR3 has 14 residues. Looked up from germline, CDR1 is MDHEN and CDR2 is SYDVKM. Here the CDR3 reads CASSSSGRGYEQYV. CDR3 sequence (DNA): TGTGCCAGCAGTTCTAGCGGGAGAGGCTACGAGCAGTACGTC.

This clonotype turned up a few times. The chain combines TRBV4-1 with TRBJ1-5; 8 bases match TRBD1. Germline CDR1 reads MGHRA; CDR2 reads YSYEKL. Trimming took 4 bases from V and 5 from J; bases not matched to a gene: 7. This CDR3 is 15 amino acids long. Here the CDR3 DNA reads TGCGCCAGCAGCCCGACGGGACAGGCGGATCAGCCCCAGCATTTT. Amino acid sequence: CASSPTGQADQPQHF.

This clonotype has only a few counts. This chain joins TRBV20-1 and TRBJ2-1, with 7 positions matching TRBD2. The CDR3 loop spans 17 amino acids. J lost 6 bases, V lost 0 bases, and 14 bases had no gene match. Germline-derived CDR1 and CDR2 are DFQATT and SNEGSKA (reference sequence). The CDR3 region has the DNA TGCAGTGCTAGAGATCGGGCTAGCGGTCGGAGACCCAATGAGCAGTTCTTC. Residues: CSARDRASGRRPNEQFF.

This clonotype was seen a handful of times. This rearrangement joins TRBV13 to TRBJ1-2; D remains unclear. Per the germline V gene, CDR1 is PRHDT and CDR2 is FYEKMQ (reference sequence). The CDR3 runs 10 residues. Trimming stripped 8 bases from V and 6 bases from J, with 7 bases between. The DNA for the CDR3 is TGTGCCAGCTTGCGGGATGGCTACACCTTC. Amino acid sequence: CASLRDGYTF.

CDR3 bases: TGTGCCAGCAGCTTGGTGGGTATCCCGTTAGCTTTCTTT. The encoded protein is CASSLVGIPLAFF. J is TRBJ1-1 and V is TRBV7-2; D gene ambiguous. CDR1 and CDR2 from the germline V gene are SGHTA and FQGNSA. Trimming stripped 3 bases from V and 10 bases from J, with 15 bases between. The CDR3 loop spans 13 amino acids.

The CDR3 coding sequence is TGCGCCAGCAGTGGCGCGACACCCCCTATTGAAGCTTTCTTT. This translates into CASSGATPPIEAFF. This chain uses TRBV23-1 with TRBJ1-1; D ambiguous. TRBV23-1 is an ORF, with its function uncertain. This CDR3 is built from 14 residues. V shed 5 bases and J shed 7 bases, with 17 bases lying between them.

In DNA form, the CDR3 reads TGCAGTGCGGCGGGGGGGGACAATGAGCAGTTCTTC. It encodes CSAAGGDNEQFF. The rearrangement links TRBV20-1 to TRBJ2-1, with 9 bases aligning to TRBD2. The CDR3 sequence is 12 residues long. V trimming: 6 bases; J trimming: 5 bases; junction bases outside the gene matches: 2. The germline V gene encodes CDR1 DFQATT and CDR2 SNEGSKA (reference sequence).

This clonotype was picked up many times. CDR3 nucleotides: TGTGCCAGCAGCCAAGTAATAAAGCGGGAGAGGAGGGACATTCAGTACTTC. Encoded protein: CASSQVIKRERRDIQYF. The chain combines TRBV4-2 with TRBJ2-4, with 8 bases aligning to TRBD2. This CDR3 spans 17 amino acids. V shed 1 base, J shed 8 bases, and the junction held 13 bases outside the gene matches. CDR1 is LGHNA and CDR2 is YNFKEQ in the germline V gene.

The J gene is TRBJ2-7, the V gene TRBV11-2, with D uncertain. The V end lost 2 bases, the J end lost 2 bases, and 13 bases lay between the germline ends. Germline V CDR1 and CDR2: SGHAT, FQNNGV. CDR3 length: 15 residues. Here the CDR3 DNA reads TGTGCCAGCAGCTTATACCGGTATTCTACCTACGAGCAGTACTTC. This encodes CASSLYRYSTYEQYF.